The 26 T cell receptor beta chains reported below all come from one sample, sequenced in a study of blood T cell repertoires in COVID-19. TCRdb's copy holds only in-frame clones and misses some; the assay was immunoSEQ multiplex PCR. The sample includes some 200,000 clones, approximately 79% of them seen just once. Sequenced input: peripheral blood. These receptors originate from a young man with active or convalescent COVID-19.

CDR3 amino acids: CASSGADRVTWTQYF. The CDR3 DNA is TGTGCCAGCAGTGGTGCCGACAGGGTCACCTGGACCCAGTACTTC. The chain carries TRBV28 and TRBJ2-5; 7 bases are a match to TRBD1. Germline CDR1 MDHEN, CDR2 SYDVKM. The CDR3 is 15 amino acids. Trimming cost V 5 bases and J 7 bases; bases outside gene matches: 13.

V gene TRBV7-2 combines with J gene TRBJ2-7; 9 bases are shared with TRBD2. The CDR3 spans 15 residues. With V trimmed by 5 bases and J by 3 bases, 8 bases remained unmatched. The V gene's germline CDR1 is SGHTA and CDR2 FQGNSA. CDR3 sequence reads: CASSKYGTSSYEQYF. The CDR3 nucleotides are TGTGCCAGCAGCAAATATGGGACTAGCAGCTACGAGCAGTACTTC.

CDR3 sequence reads: CAWSGQGEAQETQYF. The CDR3 coding sequence is TGTGCCTGGAGTGGACAGGGAGAGGCCCAAGAGACCCAGTACTTC. J is TRBJ2-5 and V is TRBV30, with TRBD1 matching over 7 bases. Germline CDR1 reads GTSNPN; CDR2 reads SVGIG (reference sequence). This CDR3 comprises 15 residues. Trimming at V came to 1 base and at J to 1 base, leaving 6 bases not matched to a gene.

In its sample, this clone was seen once. A read error may account for a junction end that differs from germline. The V call is TRBV30, the J call TRBJ2-7, with 8 bases matching TRBD1. Germline CDR1 is GTSNPN and CDR2 is SVGIG (reference sequence). This CDR3 contains 14 residues. This CDR3 reads CAWKDRADSHEQYF. As DNA, the CDR3 is TGTGCCTGGAAGGACAGGGCGGACTCCCACGAGCAGTACTTC.

This chain links TRBV7-2 with TRBJ1-6, with D possibly TRBD1 on 5 matching bases. Per the germline V gene, CDR1 is SGHTA and CDR2 is FQGNSA. V gave up 2 bases and J gave up 9 bases, with 14 bases separating them. There are 15 residues in the CDR3. The CDR3 nucleotides are TGTGCCAGCAGCTTAAACGGGGGGAGAGGTTCACCCCTCCACTTT. This gives the protein CASSLNGGRGSPLHF.

This clone was found once. V is TRBV12-3 or TRBV12-4 and J is TRBJ1-4; weak D call: TRBD1 (5 bases). Trimming cost V 7 bases and J 7 bases, with 13 bases left between them. The CDR3 consists of 13 residues. In DNA form, the CDR3 reads TGTGCCAGCACTTGGGGGGTCGGTGAAAAACTGTTTTTT. It codes for CASTWGVGEKLFF.

The V gene is TRBV30, the J gene TRBJ2-3; 8 bases agree with TRBD1. Germline CDR1 GTSNPN, CDR2 SVGIG (reference sequence). This CDR3 region has 15 residues. The ends lost 0 bases at V and 0 bases at J; junction bases unmatched: 2. The CDR3, as DNA: TGTGCCTGGAGTGTAGGACAGGGTAGCACAGATACGCAGTATTTT. Residues: CAWSVGQGSTDTQYF.

This chain links TRBV4-1 with TRBJ1-5; no firm D call. V shed 3 bases and J shed 3 bases, with 12 bases lying between them. This CDR3 contains 15 residues. The germline V gene has CDR1 MGHRA and CDR2 YSYEKL. DNA for the CDR3: TGCGCCAGCAGCCACGCGGATGGTTTCAATCAGCCCCAGCATTTT. Its protein product is CASSHADGFNQPQHF.

This clone was seen more than once but under ten times. V and J are TRBV4-1 and TRBJ1-5; the match to TRBD1 covers 8 bases. CDR3 length equals 16 residues. Trimming cost V 4 bases and J 6 bases; bases outside gene matches: 11. CDR1 is MGHRA, CDR2 YSYEKL, per germline. The CDR3 bases are TGCGCCAGCAGCCCCTTCCTCCAGGGGGCGGTTCAGCCCCAGCATTTT. This translates into CASSPFLQGAVQPQHF.

The chain employs TRBV7-9 and TRBJ2-7, with 7 bases that match TRBD2. CDR1 is SEHNR, CDR2 FQNEAQ, per germline (reference sequence). CDR3 length equals 13 residues. Trimming removed 5 bases from V and 4 bases from J; junction bases left unmatched: 5. Here the CDR3 reads CASSDPGGYEQYF. The CDR3 bases are TGTGCCAGCAGCGACCCCGGGGGGTACGAGCAGTACTTC.

The chain uses TRBV11-3 and TRBJ2-3; 7 nucleotides agree with TRBD2. Germline V gives CDR1 SGHNT, CDR2 YENEEA. The CDR3 loop spans 14 amino acids. V was clipped by 8 bases and J by 5 bases; unmatched bases: 10. CDR3 nucleotides: TGTGCCAGCGAGGCGGGAGATTCTATAGATACGCAGTATTTT. As protein: CASEAGDSIDTQYF.

The rearrangement links TRBV27 to TRBJ2-7, with unresolved D. The CDR3 runs to 14 residues. Trimming removed 3 bases at V and 0 bases at J, with 9 bases between. Germline CDR1 MNHEY, CDR2 SMNVEV (reference sequence). CDR3 amino acids: CASSFSVGSYEQYF. CDR3 nucleotide sequence: TGTGCCAGCAGTTTTAGTGTTGGCTCCTACGAGCAGTACTTC.

This sequence joins TRBV6-1 and TRBJ2-7; 12 bases align to TRBD2. Germline assignment: CDR1 MNHNS and CDR2 SASEGT. The junction had 16 bases not matched to a gene; V was cut back by 2 bases and J by 5 bases. The CDR3 contains 19 residues. CDR3 DNA: TGTGCCAGCAGTGAACTTGTCCATAAACTAGCGGGAGGTGGCCACGAGCAGTACTTC. Amino acid sequence: CASSELVHKLAGGGHEQYF.

V gene TRBV4-3 combines with J gene TRBJ2-1, with TRBD1 matching 9 bases. The V segment lost 1 base and the J segment 2 bases; nucleotides outside the gene matches: 6. Germline V gene data show CDR1 as LGHNA and CDR2 as YSLEER. The CDR3 is 17 amino acids. The CDR3 is CASSQGLGQGPYNEQFF. In nucleotides, the CDR3 is TGCGCCAGCAGCCAAGGTCTGGGACAGGGACCCTACAATGAGCAGTTCTTC.

The J gene is TRBJ1-2, the V gene TRBV5-5; D gene ambiguous. Germline loops: CDR1 SGHKS, CDR2 YYEKEE (reference sequence). V dropped 0 bases and J dropped 7 bases, with 13 bases sitting between them. The CDR3 is made up of 14 amino acids. CDR3 region: CASSLEVTGSGYTF. Here the CDR3 DNA reads TGTGCCAGCAGCTTGGAAGTCACGGGAAGTGGCTACACCTTC.

The chain combines TRBV4-1 with TRBJ2-2; 8 nucleotides agree with TRBD1. The germline V gene encodes CDR1 MGHRA and CDR2 YSYEKL. J lost 4 bases, V lost 4 bases, and 2 bases had no gene match. The CDR3 runs to 14 residues. CDR3 residues: CASSPTGGTGELFF. The CDR3 DNA is TGCGCCAGCAGCCCCACAGGGGGCACCGGGGAGCTGTTTTTT.

This chain joins TRBV7-6 and TRBJ2-5, with D tentatively TRBD2 (5 bases). In germline, CDR1 is SGHVS, CDR2 FNYEAQ. CDR3 length: 12 amino acids. With 6 bases removed from V and 4 bases from J, the gap between germline ends came to 9 bases. CDR3 DNA: TGTGCCAGCAGTGACCGGGGAGAGACCCAGTACTTC. It specifies CASSDRGETQYF.

This chain uses TRBV7-6 with TRBJ2-7; D perhaps matches TRBD2 (5 bases). V lost 6 bases and J lost 1, with 10 bases in between. This CDR3 contains 13 residues. Germline V gene lookup returns CDR1 SGHVS and CDR2 FNYEAQ. The CDR3: CASSGGESYEQYV. DNA of the CDR3: TGTGCCAGCAGTGGAGGAGAATCCTACGAGCAGTACGTC.

A few counts support this clone. The rearrangement joins TRBV24-1 to TRBJ1-2, with 9 nucleotides matching TRBD1. Germline assignment: CDR1 KGHDR and CDR2 SFDVKD. This CDR3 has 17 amino acids. Trimming at V came to 2 bases and at J to 5 bases, leaving 11 bases not matched to a gene. This CDR3 is CATSDSGTGRSGYGYTF. CDR3 sequence (DNA): TGTGCCACCAGTGATTCCGGGACAGGGCGCTCAGGATATGGCTACACCTTC.

This clone has just a few counts. The chain uses TRBV7-2 and TRBJ2-7, with D perhaps TRBD2 (5 bases). V was pared by 5 bases and J by 5 bases, with 16 bases between. The CDR3 extends over 14 amino acids. Germline V gene data show CDR1 as SGHTA and CDR2 as FQGNSA. CDR3 sequence reads: CASSPDFSSHEQYF. In DNA form, the CDR3 reads TGTGCCAGCAGCCCGGACTTCTCAAGCCACGAGCAGTACTTC. The full variable domain, with the rest looked up from reference TRBV7-2 and TRBJ2-7, is GAGVSQSPSNKVTEKGKDVELRCDPISGHTALYWYRQSLGQGLEFLIYFQGNSAPDKSGLPSDRFSAERTGGSVSTLTIQRTQQEDSAVYLCASSPDFSSHEQYFGPGTRLTVT.

The rearrangement joins TRBV14 to TRBJ1-1, with D tentatively TRBD1 (5 bases). Trimming took off 3 bases at V and 4 bases at J, with 15 bases between the two ends. Germline CDR1 and CDR2: SGHDN and FVKESK. The CDR3 is 15 amino acids. The CDR3 nucleotides are TGTGCCAGCAGCCAGGACCCCTCAGACAGCACTGAAGCTTTCTTT. The encoded protein is CASSQDPSDSTEAFF. Filled out from reference TRBV14 and TRBJ1-1, the complete variable domain reads EAGVTQFPSHSVIEKGQTVTLRCDPISGHDNLYWYRRVMGKEIKFLLHFVKESKQDESGMPNNRFLAERTGGTYSTLKVQPAELEDSGVYFCASSQDPSDSTEAFFGQGTRLTVV.

The chain joins TRBV13 to TRBJ1-2; the D gene is possibly TRBD1 (6 bases). V was trimmed by 4 bases and J by 2 bases, leaving 14 bases between them. Germline CDR1 reads PRHDT; CDR2 reads FYEKMQ (reference sequence). This CDR3 is 15 amino acids long. As DNA, the CDR3 is TGTGCCAGCAGCTCTTCATACAGGGTAAACTATGGCTACACCTTC. Amino acids: CASSSSYRVNYGYTF.

This chain joins TRBV29-1 and TRBJ1-1; 7 positions agree with TRBD1. The CDR3 runs 12 residues. After removal of 7 bases from V and 1 base from J, the junction contained 3 bases not matched to a gene. Germline lookup yields CDR1 SQVTM and CDR2 ANQGSEA. This chain's CDR3 is CSAGQKNTEAFF. In DNA form, the CDR3 reads TGCAGCGCGGGACAGAAGAACACTGAAGCTTTCTTT.

V gene TRBV29-1 combines with J gene TRBJ1-6; D is possibly TRBD1 (6 bases). Between the trimmed V and J ends, which lost 4 bases and 4 bases, there was a span of 8 bases. From germline, CDR1 is SQVTM and CDR2 ANQGSEA. This CDR3 spans 13 amino acids. The CDR3 region is CSVAGTYNSPLHF. In DNA form, the CDR3 reads TGCAGCGTTGCCGGGACATATAATTCACCCCTCCACTTT. The variable domain in full, completed from reference TRBV29-1 and TRBJ1-6, reads SAVISQKPSRDICQRGTSLTIQCQVDSQVTMMFWYRQQPGQSLTLIATANQGSEATYESGFVIDKFPISRPNLTFSTLTVSNMSPEDSSIYLCSVAGTYNSPLHFGNGTRLTVT.

The chain joins TRBV6-2 or TRBV6-3 to TRBJ2-7; D gene uncertain. Looked up from germline, CDR1 is MNHEY and CDR2 is SVGEGT. V shed 2 bases and J shed 5 bases, with 7 bases lying between them. This CDR3 spans 12 amino acids. The DNA of the CDR3 is TGTGCCAGCAGTTACCGTAGAGACGAGCAGTACTTC. It translates to CASSYRRDEQYF.

V gene TRBV7-9 combines with J gene TRBJ2-5, with D uncertain. Germline CDR1 SEHNR, CDR2 FQNEAQ (reference sequence). The CDR3 extends over 12 amino acids. Trimming stripped 7 bases from V and 1 base from J, with 7 bases between. CDR3 residues: CASMYGQETQYF. In DNA, the CDR3 is TGTGCCAGCATGTACGGCCAAGAGACCCAGTACTTC.